This T cell receptor beta chain was identified in a study of human T cells and chemical hapten exposure. Findings and limits, study-wide: Expanded TCRs formed significantly more large CDR3 similarity clusters than controls.

Study processing details: TCRs per sample had a median of roughly 93,000 and ranged from about 20,000 to 700,000. TCRdb reprocessed the RACE reads with MiXCR, giving one entry per CDR3 protein. Clone size and V and J calls follow TCRdb, not the original study. The sample yields about 120,000 distinct CDR3 sequences, about 13% seen once. This clonotype showed up just a few times. Its specificity is unknown. Time point denoted: patch test 1, 2 weeks after DPC sensitization. Stated treatment: therapeutic diphenylcyclopropenone sensitization with weekly scalp DPC. Unfractionated whole blood yielded total RNA. The CDR3 has 17 residues. J lost 3 bases, V lost 2 bases, and 6 bases had no gene match. Germline CDR1 MNHEY, CDR2 SVGAGI.

The input for sequencing was whole blood, taken in connection with sensitization to the hapten diphenylcyclopropenone (DPC). V and J are TRBV6-5 and TRBJ1-5, with 11 bases lining up with TRBD1. The sequence was obtained from a man between 18 and 29 years old with alopecia areata. Some clones in this sample may be carry-over from other donors' samples. The CDR3 DNA follows: TGTGCCAGCAGTTACGGGCCGGGACAGGGGGACAATCAGCCCCAGCATTTT. This gives the protein CASSYGPGQGDNQPQHF.